This T cell receptor (beta chain) was captured in a study of T cell repertoires in cytomegalovirus infection. Study at large: Carrying CMV and the relevant HLA type showed in public TCR beta signatures.

MiXCR, applied by TCRdb to the reads, yields one record per CDR3 protein. The table records hundreds of thousands of distinct CDR3 sequences, more than 30% of them present only once. Germline-derived CDR1 and CDR2 are LNHNV and YYDKDF (reference sequence). The V end lost 0 bases, the J end lost 5 bases, and 10 bases lay between the germline ends. The CDR3 runs to 14 residues. This clonotype appeared a few times. Its antigen is currently unknown. The sample was cultured PBMCs, taken from culture after CMV antigen stimulation. The origin of this receptor is a human donor in good health (CMV status not recorded). Some clones in this sample may be carry-over from other donors' samples. V is TRBV15 and J is TRBJ1-1, with D perhaps matching TRBD1 (5 bases). The CDR3 nucleotides read TGTGCCACCAGCAGAGAGCAGGGAAGGACTGAAGCTTTCTTT. The encoded protein is CATSREQGRTEAFF.